These T cell receptor beta chains were read from a single sample in a study of OX40 agonist ivuxolimab in advanced cancers. Sequencing was performed with immunoSEQ multiplex PCR; in TCRdb, only in-frame clones are kept and a portion is missing. The sample holds about 20,000 clones, around nine tenths seen once. The sample consisted of CD4+ or CD8+ T cells sorted from blood, taken in a trial of the OX40 agonist ivuxolimab. Receptors were obtained from an adult with an advanced solid tumor such as melanoma, head and neck, liver or kidney cancer. Both conserved end residues are part of each CDR3. The D gene is left open where the match is weak.

V,J,D,CDR3
TRBV6-1,TRBJ1-2,NA,CASSGLGFTRRYGYTF
TRBV7-9,TRBJ2-3,NA,CASRVGVGTTDTQYF
TRBV9,TRBJ2-1,NA,CASSVDPVWWEQFF
TRBV29-1,TRBJ1-2,NA,CSVEHPGRDYGYTF
TRBV28,TRBJ2-7,NA,CASSLLIGGSYEQYF
TRBV9,TRBJ2-7,TRBD2,CASSATPMGGAYEQYF
TRBV11-1,TRBJ2-3,NA,CASSHGWTDTQYF
TRBV6-4,TRBJ2-3,NA,CASSGRGGTDTQYF
TRBV5-1,TRBJ2-2,NA,CASSEYRARGAGELFF
TRBV19,TRBJ2-3,NA,CASSTGVASTDTQYF
TRBV28,TRBJ2-3,NA,CASSLTQGFTDTQYF
TRBV11-3,TRBJ1-5,NA,CASSLDGSTGQPQHF
TRBV5-6,TRBJ1-1,NA,CASSFGRTEAFF
TRBV6-4,TRBJ2-1,NA,CASSDSGSPNLQFF
TRBV5-6,TRBJ1-1,NA,CASSLPLLEGRGTEAFF
TRBV6-5,TRBJ1-3,NA,CASSYLVGGGNTIYF
TRBV5-1,TRBJ2-2,NA,CASSFGADKVWTGELFF
TRBV9,TRBJ2-3,NA,CASSVDITDTQYF
TRBV14,TRBJ2-1,TRBD1,CASSQDPQGAYNEQFF
TRBV29-1,TRBJ2-7,NA,CSVEGVGGPNYEQYF
TRBV4-1,TRBJ1-2,NA,CASSPYRGSANYGYTF
TRBV6-5,TRBJ1-1,TRBD1,CASSTGTGATEAFF
TRBV11-3,TRBJ1-1,NA,CASSPAQGGNGVAFF
TRBV6-1,TRBJ1-3,NA,CASSEGVASQGNTIYF
TRBV28,TRBJ2-7,NA,CASSQTRYEQYF
TRBV7-9,TRBJ1-2,NA,CASSSRPYGYTF
TRBV14,TRBJ1-3,NA,CASSRSRGTGNTIYF
TRBV11-2,TRBJ1-2,NA,CASSLNLMTGTGYTF
TRBV5-6,TRBJ2-3,NA,CASSLALTGFTDTQYF
TRBV13,TRBJ2-7,NA,CASSRPWGSSYEQYF
TRBV11-1,TRBJ1-6,NA,CASSSWVANSPLHF
TRBV4-1,TRBJ1-5,NA,CASSPSGEGGIWSYQPQHF
TRBV5-1,TRBJ1-2,NA,CASSLEDPPNYGYTF
TRBV6-1,TRBJ2-2,TRBD1,CASSEGGQGFGGELFF
TRBV28,TRBJ1-2,NA,CASTLQGLYGYTF
TRBV7-9,TRBJ2-5,TRBD2,CASSLGTSLTQYF
TRBV19,TRBJ2-6,NA,CASREGANVLTF
TRBV4-2,TRBJ2-7,NA,CASSQWGGPAYEQYF
TRBV6-5,TRBJ1-1,TRBD1,CASSATGDTEAFF
TRBV19,TRBJ1-2,NA,CATLRGLHGGYTF
TRBV11-2,TRBJ1-2,NA,CASNPGGSDYGYTF
TRBV28,TRBJ2-7,NA,CASSLAGHSYEQYF
TRBV2,TRBJ1-2,NA,CASRYRDSYDGYTF
TRBV28,TRBJ2-3,NA,CASSFPRGPGTDTQYF
TRBV7-9,TRBJ2-7,TRBD1,CASSDSGTGVHEQYF
TRBV11-2,TRBJ2-7,NA,CASSLVTGSYEQYF
TRBV9,TRBJ2-3,NA,CASSASGLADTQYF
TRBV7-3,TRBJ2-2,TRBD1,CASSSGTGNTGELFF
TRBV19,TRBJ1-2,NA,CASSIGAQGYTF
TRBV6-5,TRBJ1-5,NA,CASSPQGGQPQHF
TRBV6-5,TRBJ2-5,NA,CASSYDGQETQYF
TRBV6-5,TRBJ1-3,NA,CASSYGPKAGNTIYF
TRBV7-6,TRBJ2-7,TRBD1,CASSLGDRGLSEQYF